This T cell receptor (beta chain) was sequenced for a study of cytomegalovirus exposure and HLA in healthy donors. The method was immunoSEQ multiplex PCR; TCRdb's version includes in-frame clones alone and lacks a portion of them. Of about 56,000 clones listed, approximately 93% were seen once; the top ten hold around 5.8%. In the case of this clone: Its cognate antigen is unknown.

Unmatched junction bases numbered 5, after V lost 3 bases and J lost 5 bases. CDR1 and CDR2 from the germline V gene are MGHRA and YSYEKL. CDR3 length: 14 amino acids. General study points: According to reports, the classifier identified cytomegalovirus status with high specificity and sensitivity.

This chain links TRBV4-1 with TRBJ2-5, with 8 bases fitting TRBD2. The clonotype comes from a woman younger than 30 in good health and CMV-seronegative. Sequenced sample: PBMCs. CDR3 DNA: TGCGCCAGCAGCCAGACTAGCGCCCGGGAGACCCAGTACTTC. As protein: CASSQTSARETQYF.